This is a list of T cell receptor beta chains from one sample in a study of T-cell memory formation after mild COVID-19. A single record per CDR3 protein comes from TCRdb applying MiXCR to the 5' RACE reads. The sample has hundreds of thousands of distinct CDR3 sequences; about a fifth are singletons. Specimen: PBMCs or a T cell subset sorted from them (not recorded which). Every receptor here comes from an adult woman who had mild COVID-19 (a few samples of this study predate the infection). Cell type and time point are not known. Each CDR3 is given with its conserved first and last residue. The D gene is left open where the match is weak. Where a row states a size, it is once, few, many or the class of an expanded clone; other rows omit it.

d_call	clone_size	v_call	j_call	cdr3_nt	cdr3_aa
-	few	TRBV7-2	TRBJ2-7	TGTGCCAGCAGCTTAGAGCCGCGGATCTACGAGCAGTACTTC	CASSLEPRIYEQYF
-	-	TRBV9	TRBJ1-4	TGTGCCAGCAGCCCCACTGTGGTGGCTAATGAAAAACTGTTTTTT	CASSPTVVANEKLFF
-	-	TRBV24-1	TRBJ2-1	TGTGCCACCTCCGATTATAATCGGATTAATGAGCAGTTCTTC	CATSDYNRINEQFF
-	-	TRBV12-3/TRBV12-4	TRBJ1-1	TGTGCCAGCAGTTTTCTGGGACACGACACTGAAGCTTTCTTT	CASSFLGHDTEAFF
-	few	TRBV24-1	TRBJ2-1	TGTGCCACGGGTCCGGCGGGGCTAAGAAATGAGCAGTTCTTC	CATGPAGLRNEQFF
-	few	TRBV5-1	TRBJ1-4	TGCGCCAGCAGCGAGCAGGGGAGAAACGATGAAAAACTGTTTTTT	CASSEQGRNDEKLFF
-	many	TRBV12-3/TRBV12-4	TRBJ2-1	TGTGCCAGCAGTTTGTCGGGGAACAATGAGCAGTTCTTC	CASSLSGNNEQFF
TRBD1	few	TRBV7-9	TRBJ2-5	TGTGCCAGCAGCTTCCCTGGGACAGACCAAGAGACCCAGTACTTC	CASSFPGTDQETQYF
TRBD2	few	TRBV5-6	TRBJ2-2	TGTGCCAGCAGCTTCTGGAGCGGGGTGAGCACCGGGGAGCTGTTTTTT	CASSFWSGVSTGELFF
-	few	TRBV14	TRBJ2-1	TGTGCCAGCAGCTTCGGACCTTTTGAGCAGTTCTTC	CASSFGPFEQFF
-	many	TRBV20-1	TRBJ1-5	TGCAGTGCTCGGGCGAGCAATCAGCCCCAGCATTTT	CSARASNQPQHF
TRBD1	-	TRBV7-9	TRBJ1-3	TGTGCCAGCAGCCCTTGGGACAGGGAAGGGTCTGCTGGAAACACCATATATTTT	CASSPWDREGSAGNTIYF
-	-	TRBV5-6	TRBJ1-1	TGTGCCAGCAGCCTCATACCCGACAGGATGAACACTGAAGCTTTCTTT	CASSLIPDRMNTEAFF
TRBD2	few	TRBV3-1	TRBJ2-1	TGTGCCAGCAGCCAAGATGGGACTAGCCGGGAGCAGTTCTTC	CASSQDGTSREQFF
-	few	TRBV20-1	TRBJ1-1	TGCAGTGCTAGCCTAAGGGGCCAAACTGAAGCTTTCTTT	CSASLRGQTEAFF
-	-	TRBV7-2	TRBJ2-7	TGTGCCAGCAGCCAGACTGGGGACGAGCAGTACTTC	CASSQTGDEQYF
TRBD2	few	TRBV10-3	TRBJ2-7	TGTGCCATCAGTGAGGTGGCTAGCGGACCTACGGAGCAGTACTTC	CAISEVASGPTEQYF